The TCR beta chain under discussion was sequenced for a study of cytomegalovirus exposure and HLA in healthy donors. Study-level results: A prior analysis recorded that most TCR beta V segments were productive about 87% or about 30% of the time. When a later analysis compared HLA-associated TCR beta chains with equally common others, the HLA-associated chains turned out to be more clonally expanded and to have lower generation probabilities.

PCR amplification relied on 60 Vbeta primers (plus 13 Jbeta primers). Sequencing was performed with immunoSEQ multiplex PCR; in TCRdb, only in-frame clones are kept and a portion is missing. This sample has 100,000 to 120,000 clones, with roughly 78% found just once. Details on this clone: Its antigen is currently unknown.

V gave up 1 base and J gave up 3 bases, with 6 bases separating them. This CDR3 has 13 amino acids. The germline V gene encodes CDR1 LNHDA and CDR2 SQIVND (reference sequence). The origin of this receptor is a woman younger than 45 in good health and CMV-seronegative. What was sequenced was PBMCs. The chain recombines TRBV19 with TRBJ2-5; D uncertain. Here the CDR3 reads CASSIVAEETQYF. As DNA, the CDR3 is TGTGCCAGTAGTATAGTGGCAGAAGAGACCCAGTACTTC.